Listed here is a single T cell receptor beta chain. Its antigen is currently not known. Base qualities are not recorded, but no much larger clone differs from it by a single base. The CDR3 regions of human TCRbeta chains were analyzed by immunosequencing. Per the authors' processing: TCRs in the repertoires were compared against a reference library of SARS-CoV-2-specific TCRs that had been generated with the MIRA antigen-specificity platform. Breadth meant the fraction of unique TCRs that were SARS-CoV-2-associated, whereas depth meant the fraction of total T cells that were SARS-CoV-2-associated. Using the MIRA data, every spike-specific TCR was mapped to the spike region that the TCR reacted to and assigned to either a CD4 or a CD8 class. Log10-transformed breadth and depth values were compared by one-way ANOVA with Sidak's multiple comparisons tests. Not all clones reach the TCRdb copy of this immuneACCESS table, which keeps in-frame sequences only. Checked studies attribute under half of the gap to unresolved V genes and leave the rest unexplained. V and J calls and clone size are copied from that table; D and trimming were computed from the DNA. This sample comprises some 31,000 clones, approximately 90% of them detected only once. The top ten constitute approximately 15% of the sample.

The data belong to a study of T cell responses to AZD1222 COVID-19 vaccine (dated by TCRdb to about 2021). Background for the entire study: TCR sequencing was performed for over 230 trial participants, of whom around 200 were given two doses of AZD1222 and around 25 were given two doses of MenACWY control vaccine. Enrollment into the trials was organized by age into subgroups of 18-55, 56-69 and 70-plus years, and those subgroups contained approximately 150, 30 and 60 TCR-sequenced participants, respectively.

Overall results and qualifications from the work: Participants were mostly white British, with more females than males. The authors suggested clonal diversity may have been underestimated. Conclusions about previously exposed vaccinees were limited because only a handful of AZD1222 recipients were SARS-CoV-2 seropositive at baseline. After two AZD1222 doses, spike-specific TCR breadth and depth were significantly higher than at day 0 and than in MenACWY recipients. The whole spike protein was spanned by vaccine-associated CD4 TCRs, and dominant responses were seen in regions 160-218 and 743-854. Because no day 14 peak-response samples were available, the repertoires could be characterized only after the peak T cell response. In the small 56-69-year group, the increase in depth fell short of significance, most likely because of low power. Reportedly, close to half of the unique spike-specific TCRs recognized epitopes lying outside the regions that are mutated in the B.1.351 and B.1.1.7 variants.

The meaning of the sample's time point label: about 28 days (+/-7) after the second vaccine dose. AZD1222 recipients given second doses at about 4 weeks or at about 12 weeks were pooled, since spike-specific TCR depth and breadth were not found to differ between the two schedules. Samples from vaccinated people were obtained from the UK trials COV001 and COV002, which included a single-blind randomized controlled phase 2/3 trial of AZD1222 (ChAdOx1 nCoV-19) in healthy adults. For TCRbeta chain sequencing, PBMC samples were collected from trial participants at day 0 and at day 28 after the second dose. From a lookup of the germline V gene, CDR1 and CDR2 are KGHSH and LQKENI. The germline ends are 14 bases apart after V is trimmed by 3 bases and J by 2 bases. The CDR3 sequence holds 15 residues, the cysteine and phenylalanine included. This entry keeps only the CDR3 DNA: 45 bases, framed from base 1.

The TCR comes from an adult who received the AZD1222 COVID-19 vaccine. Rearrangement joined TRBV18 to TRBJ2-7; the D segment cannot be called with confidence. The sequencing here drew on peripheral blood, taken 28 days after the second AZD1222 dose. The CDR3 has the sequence CASSPGGARAYEQYF. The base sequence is TGTGCCAGCTCACCGGGTGGCGCAAGAGCCTACGAGCAGTACTTC.